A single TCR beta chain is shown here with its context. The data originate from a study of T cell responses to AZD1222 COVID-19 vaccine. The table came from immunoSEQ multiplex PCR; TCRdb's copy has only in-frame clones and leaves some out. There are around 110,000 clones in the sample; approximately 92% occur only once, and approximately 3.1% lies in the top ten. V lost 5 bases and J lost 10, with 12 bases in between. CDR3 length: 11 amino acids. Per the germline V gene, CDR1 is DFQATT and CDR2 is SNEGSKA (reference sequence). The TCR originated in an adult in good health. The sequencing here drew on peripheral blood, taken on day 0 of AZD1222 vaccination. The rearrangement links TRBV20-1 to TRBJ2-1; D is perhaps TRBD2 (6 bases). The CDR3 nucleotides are TGCAGTGCTCAGACCCGGGAGGAGCAGTTCTTC. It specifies CSAQTREEQFF.